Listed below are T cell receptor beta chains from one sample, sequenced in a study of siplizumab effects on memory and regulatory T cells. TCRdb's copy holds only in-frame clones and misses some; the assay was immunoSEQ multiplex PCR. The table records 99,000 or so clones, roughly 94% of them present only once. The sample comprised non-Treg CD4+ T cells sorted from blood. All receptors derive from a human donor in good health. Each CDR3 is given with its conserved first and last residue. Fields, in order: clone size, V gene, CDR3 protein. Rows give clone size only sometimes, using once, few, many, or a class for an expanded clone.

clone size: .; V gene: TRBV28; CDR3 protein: CASSLRQIYGYTF
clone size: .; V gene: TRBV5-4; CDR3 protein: CASERGPNTGELFF
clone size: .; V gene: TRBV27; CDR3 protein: CASSLLGTPGNEQFF
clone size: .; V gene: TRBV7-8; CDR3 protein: CASSLGVGVIPSYGYTF
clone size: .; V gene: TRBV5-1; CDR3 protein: CASSITSRVRTEAFF
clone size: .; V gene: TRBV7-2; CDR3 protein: CASSSRTGKGYGYTF
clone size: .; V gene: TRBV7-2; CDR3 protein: CASSLVGYGYTF
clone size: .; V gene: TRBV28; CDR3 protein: CASSLVAGGPINEQFF
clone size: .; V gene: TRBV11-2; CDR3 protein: CASRYRVEQYF
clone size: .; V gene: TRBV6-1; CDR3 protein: CASSFDRVATETQYF
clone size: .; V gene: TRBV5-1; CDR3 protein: CASSSRQGLDTQYF
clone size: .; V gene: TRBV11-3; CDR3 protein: CASSATSGSNEQYF
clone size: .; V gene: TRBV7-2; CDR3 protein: CASSLVTNWPQHF
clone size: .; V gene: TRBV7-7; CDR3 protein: CASSLGRIWPNEQYF
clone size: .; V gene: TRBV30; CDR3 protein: CAWTRRGGFGGYTF
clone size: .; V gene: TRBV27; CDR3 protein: CASSFRVLNEQFF
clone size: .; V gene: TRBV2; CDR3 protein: CASSEASATSTDTQYF
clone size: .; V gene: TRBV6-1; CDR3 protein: CASSAVSGFTGELFF
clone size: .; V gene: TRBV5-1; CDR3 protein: CASSPSGYTEAFF
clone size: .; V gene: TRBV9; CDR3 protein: CASSPRTYNEQFF
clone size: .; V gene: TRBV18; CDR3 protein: CASSPPGGATVNTEAFF
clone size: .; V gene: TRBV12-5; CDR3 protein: CASGPPTSGSKNEQFF
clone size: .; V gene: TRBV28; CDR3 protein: CASSLSSSRYEQYF
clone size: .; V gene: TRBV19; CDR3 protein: CASSIETVTSTDTQYF
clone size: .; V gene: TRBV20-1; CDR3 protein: CSARTGTEAFF
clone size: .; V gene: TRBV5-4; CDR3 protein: CASSLGLAVTDTQYF
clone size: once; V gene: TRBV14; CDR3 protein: CASSQSPPNYGYTF
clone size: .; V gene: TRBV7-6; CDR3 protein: CASSPQTGTSGTDTQYF
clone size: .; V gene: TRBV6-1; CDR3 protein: CASKIAGYTGELFF
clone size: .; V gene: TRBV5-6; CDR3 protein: CASSRTRGNSPLHF
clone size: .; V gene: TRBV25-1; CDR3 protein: CASSPPGWGEKLFF
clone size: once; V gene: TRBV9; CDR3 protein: CASSVAPGLGSLETQYF
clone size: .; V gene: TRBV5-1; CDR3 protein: CASSLPSYEQYF
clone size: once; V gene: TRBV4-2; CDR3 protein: CASSQVELPNTGELFF
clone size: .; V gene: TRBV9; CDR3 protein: CASSVGLGGTGEIEQYF
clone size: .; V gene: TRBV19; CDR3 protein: CASSTSGTSINEQYF
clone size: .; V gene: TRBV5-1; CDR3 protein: CASSLGVGRGLYNEQFF
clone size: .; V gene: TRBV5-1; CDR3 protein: CASSLSRNTEAFF
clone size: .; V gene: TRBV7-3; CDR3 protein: CASSLIHQNTGELFF
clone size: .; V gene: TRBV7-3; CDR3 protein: CASSYNPGLEADTQYF
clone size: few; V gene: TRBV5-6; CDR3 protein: CASSLWNDQPQHF
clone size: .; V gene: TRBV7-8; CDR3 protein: CAAGTGGRTEAFF
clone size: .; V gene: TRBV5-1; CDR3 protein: CASSLAGGSRSGNTIYF
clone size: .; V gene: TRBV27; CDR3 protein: CASSFLKVDGNEQYF
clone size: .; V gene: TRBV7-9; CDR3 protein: CASSLRQPKHGELFF
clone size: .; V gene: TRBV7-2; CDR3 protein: CASSLASGNSYEQYF
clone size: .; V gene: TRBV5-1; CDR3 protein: CASSLVPAGEYEQYF